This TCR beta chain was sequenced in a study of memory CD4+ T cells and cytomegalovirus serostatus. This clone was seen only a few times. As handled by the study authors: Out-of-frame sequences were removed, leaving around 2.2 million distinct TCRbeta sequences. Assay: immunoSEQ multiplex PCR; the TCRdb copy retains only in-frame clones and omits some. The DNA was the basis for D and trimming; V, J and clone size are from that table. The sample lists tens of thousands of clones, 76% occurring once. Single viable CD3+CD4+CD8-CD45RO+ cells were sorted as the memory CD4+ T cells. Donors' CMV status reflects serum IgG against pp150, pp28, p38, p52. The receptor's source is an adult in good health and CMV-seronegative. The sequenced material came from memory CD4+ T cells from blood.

CDR3 sequence reads: CASSQAMLGEQYF. As DNA, the CDR3 is TGTGCCAGCAGCCAAGCAATGTTGGGCGAGCAGTACTTC. The chain couples TRBV14 to TRBJ2-7; unclear D gene. Germline V gives CDR1 SGHDN, CDR2 FVKESK. The CDR3 length is 13 residues. The ends were cut back, 1 base at V and 6 bases at J, with 10 bases in the middle.